This TCR beta chain derives from a study of blood T cells in healthy people across ages. Study-level information: When template switching was applied, about one barcoded beta molecule was captured per two T cells.

This clonotype turned up a few times. Its antigen remains unknown. V was trimmed by 3 bases and J by 3 bases, leaving 8 bases between them. The germline CDR1 and CDR2 sequences are DFQATT and SNEGSKA (reference sequence). The CDR3 totals 12 residues. Healthy individuals of Caucasian origin from Russia, aged about 6 to 100, served as donors. Findings and caveats of the study: Strong correlation linked observed beta diversity and percent naive T cells.

Primers used in a second PCR of about 6 to 11 cycles were a sample-barcoded 5' primer and a J-beta primer mix. TCRdb processed the 5' RACE reads anew with MiXCR; each CDR3 protein has one entry. The table has more than 1 million distinct CDR3 sequences, roughly 45% seen once. The sample consisted of blood. The TCR originated in an older woman in good health. The V call is TRBV20-1, the J call TRBJ2-5, with a tentative D call TRBD2 (5 bases). The CDR3 region has the DNA TGCAGTGCTAGTTGGGGAGAAGAGACCCAGTACTTC. Translation gives CSASWGEETQYF.